One TCR beta chain is described in this entry. The CDR3 is made up of 15 amino acids. In germline, CDR1 is LGHNA, CDR2 YNFKEQ. V lost 0 bases and J lost 5, with 13 bases in between. This record comes from a study of glioma-infiltrating T cells after dendritic cell vaccination. Amplification used 60 V beta primers and 13 J beta primers. Libraries were prepared by immunoSEQ multiplex PCR; TCRdb keeps only in-frame clonotypes and omits some of them. The sample holds approximately 22,000 clones; approximately 85% are singletons and the top ten take roughly 40%. The sample consisted of blood, taken before dendritic cell vaccination. The source is a human donor with glioblastoma. The rearrangement links TRBV4-2 to TRBJ2-5; D may be TRBD2 (5 bases). CDR3 in DNA: TGTGCCAGCAGCCAAGATCCAACTAGTTGGGAGACCCAGTACTTC. It is translated as CASSQDPTSWETQYF.